This TCR beta chain was obtained from a study of shared clonotypes between healthy human individuals. Trimming cost V 4 bases and J 3 bases; bases outside gene matches: 20. Germline V lookup: CDR1 SGHRS, CDR2 YFSETQ. The CDR3 loop spans 19 amino acids. Assay used: immunoSEQ multiplex PCR; TCRdb lists only in-frame clones, some missing. The data hold fewer than 1 million clones, with around 96% observed a single time. Terminally differentiated effector memory CD45RA+ cells were left out of the naive CD8 fraction, which was CD45RO-negative and positively selected for CCR7. The chain recombines TRBV5-1 with TRBJ2-7, with 9 bases matching TRBD2. The origin of this receptor is a man aged 25-45 years in good health. Sequenced material: naive CD8+ T cells sorted from blood. The CDR3 here is CASSQLPGEVAGANYEQYF. DNA of the CDR3: TGCGCCAGCAGCCAACTCCCGGGGGAAGTAGCGGGGGCAAACTACGAGCAGTACTTC.